The 21 T cell receptor beta chains in this list originate from one sample, sequenced in a study of cytomegalovirus exposure and HLA in healthy donors. The assay was immunoSEQ multiplex PCR, and TCRdb's table has in-frame clones only and misses some. The sample has more than 150,000 clones; more than 75% are singletons. The sequenced sample was PBMCs. These receptor sequences come from a man between 18 and 35 years old in good health and CMV-seronegative.

V usage is TRBV6-6 and J usage is TRBJ2-7; TRBD1 aligns across 7 bases. V trimming: 4 bases; J trimming: 1 base; junction bases outside the gene matches: 4. The CDR3 spans 14 residues. Germline lookup yields CDR1 MNHNY and CDR2 SVGAGI (reference sequence). CDR3 DNA sequence: TGTGCCAGCAGTTCCCCGGACAGGTCCTACGAGCAGTACTTC. As protein: CASSSPDRSYEQYF.

This clone appeared a single time. V usage is TRBV10-3 and J usage is TRBJ2-7, with 7 nucleotides matching TRBD1. Trimming took 9 bases from V and 1 from J; bases not matched to a gene: 6. Germline loops: CDR1 ENHRY, CDR2 SYGVKD. The CDR3 spans 13 residues. CDR3 in amino acids: CAIRQGGSYEQYV. As DNA, the CDR3 is TGTGCCATTAGACAGGGTGGGTCCTACGAGCAGTACGTC.

The genes are TRBV6-5 and TRBJ2-2, with no clear D. Deletions cut 8 bases from V and 4 bases from J, with 8 bases between. The germline V gene has CDR1 MNHEY and CDR2 SVGAGI. This CDR3 has 12 residues. The CDR3 region has the DNA TGTGCCAGCTTTTCGCGCACCGGGGAGCTGTTTTTT. Protein product: CASFSRTGELFF.

The genes are TRBV5-1 and TRBJ2-5; 11 nucleotides line up with TRBD2. J lost 2 bases, V lost 0 bases, and 3 bases had no gene match. Looked up from germline, CDR1 is SGHRS and CDR2 is YFSETQ. The CDR3 covers 16 residues. The CDR3 reads CASSLAPSGGQETQYF. In nucleotides, the CDR3 is TGCGCCAGCAGCTTGGCCCCTAGCGGGGGGCAAGAGACCCAGTACTTC.

This clone was seen ten or more times. V and J are TRBV7-2 and TRBJ2-7; D is uncertain. Trimming removed 1 base at V and 1 base at J, with 8 bases between. This CDR3 contains 14 residues. Germline V gene data show CDR1 as SGHTA and CDR2 as FQGNSA. In nucleotides, the CDR3 is TGTGCCAGCAGCTTAGAAGGCGGATCCTACGAGCAGTACTTC. It yields the protein CASSLEGGSYEQYF.

This chain links TRBV5-1 with TRBJ1-4; D uncertain. Germline CDR1 is SGHRS and CDR2 is YFSETQ. This CDR3 is built from 14 residues. Trimming took 5 bases from V and 6 from J, leaving 14 bases between them. Here the CDR3 reads CASRAGQIHEKLFF. The CDR3 DNA follows: TGCGCCAGCAGGGCTGGGCAGATCCATGAAAAACTGTTTTTT.

The J gene is TRBJ2-3, the V gene TRBV2, with TRBD2 as a possible D gene (6 bases). The CDR3 is made up of 14 amino acids. V was shortened by 2 bases and J by 4 bases, with 10 bases between the two germline ends. The germline gives CDR1 SNHLY, CDR2 FYNNEI. CDR3 nucleotides: TGTGCCAGCAGTGAATCTAGCGTGCCAGATACGCAGTATTTT. It yields the protein CASSESSVPDTQYF.

This rearrangement joins TRBV11-1 to TRBJ1-1; TRBD1 is a possible D gene (6 bases). The germline V and J ends were trimmed by 1 base and 7 bases, with 16 bases remaining between them. CDR3 size: 15 residues. The germline V gene has CDR1 SGHAT and CDR2 FQDESV (reference sequence). The CDR3 is CASSLESVLQGEAFF. The CDR3 nucleotides are TGTGCCAGCAGCTTAGAATCGGTGCTACAGGGTGAAGCTTTCTTT.

This rearrangement joins TRBV10-1 to TRBJ1-5, with D perhaps matching TRBD1 (5 bases). Germline V gene data show CDR1 as WNHNN and CDR2 as SYGVQD (reference sequence). The CDR3 sequence is 13 residues long. V was trimmed by 7 bases and J by 6 bases, leaving 13 bases between them. Here the CDR3 DNA reads TGCGCCAGCAATCTGAGGGGAGGTCAGCCCCAGCATTTT. Translating gives CASNLRGGQPQHF.

The chain joins TRBV27 to TRBJ1-2; D unclear. V was clipped by 3 bases and J by 2 bases, with 10 bases between them. Germline values: CDR1 MNHEY, CDR2 SMNVEV (reference sequence). CDR3 length equals 14 residues. The DNA of the CDR3 is TGTGCCAGCAGTTTTAACGGGGAAAACTATGGCTACACCTTC. Its translation: CASSFNGENYGYTF.

This chain joins TRBV5-8 and TRBJ1-6; D is uncertain. The CDR3 contains 11 residues. Trimming removed 4 bases at V and 7 bases at J, with 3 bases between. Germline assignment: CDR1 SGHTS and CDR2 YDEGEE. CDR3 nucleotides: TGTGCCAGCAGCCTGAATTCACCCCTCCACTTT. It encodes CASSLNSPLHF. Together with reference TRBV5-8 and TRBJ1-6, the CDR3 gives the full variable domain: EAGVTQSPTHLIKTRGQQATLRCSPISGHTSVYWYQQALGLGLQFLLWYDEGEERNRGNFPPRFSGRQFPNYSSELNVNALELEDSALYLCASSLNSPLHFGNGTRLTVT.

The gene calls are TRBV15 and TRBJ2-5, with D possibly being TRBD2 (5 bases). The CDR3 loop spans 13 amino acids. Germline V gene data show CDR1 as LNHNV and CDR2 as YYDKDF (reference sequence). Trimming took 6 bases from V and 4 from J, leaving 12 bases between them. CDR3 coding DNA: TGTGCCACCAGTCGACGGGCGGGAGAGACCCAGTACTTC. Amino acid sequence: CATSRRAGETQYF. Full variable domain (rest looked up from reference TRBV15 and TRBJ2-5): DAMVIQNPRYQVTQFGKPVTLSCSQTLNHNVMYWYQQKSSQAPKLLFHYYDKDFNNEADTPDNFQSRRPNTSFCFLDIRSPGLGDTAMYLCATSRRAGETQYFGPGTRLLVL.

This clone occurred once. The chain has TRBV10-1 and TRBJ2-3; TRBD1 aligns across 8 bases. Germline loops: CDR1 WNHNN, CDR2 SYGVQD (reference sequence). There are 15 residues in the CDR3. V lost 3 bases to trimming and J lost 1 base; unmatched junction nucleotides: 3. The CDR3 sequence: CASSESGGGTDTQYF. In nucleotides, the CDR3 is TGCGCCAGCAGTGAATCAGGGGGCGGCACAGATACGCAGTATTTT.

The rearrangement uses TRBV6-1 and TRBJ2-2; 8 bases fit TRBD2. From germline, CDR1 is MNHNS and CDR2 SASEGT. V dropped 4 bases and J dropped 5; count of bases not matched to a gene: 9. The CDR3 is 16 amino acids. The CDR3 coding sequence is TGTGCCAGCAGTGTGCAGCGGGGGAGGGGGACCGGGGAGCTGTTTTTT. Translated: CASSVQRGRGTGELFF.

The chain has TRBV2 and TRBJ1-2; a weak D match, TRBD1 (5 bases). V was clipped by 3 bases and J by 4 bases, with 12 bases between them. This CDR3 comprises 14 residues. The germline gives CDR1 SNHLY, CDR2 FYNNEI. The CDR3 protein is CASSESGVIYGYTF. The CDR3, as DNA: TGTGCCAGCAGTGAGTCGGGGGTAATCTATGGCTACACCTTC.

This chain joins TRBV29-1 and TRBJ1-1; 7 nucleotides agree with TRBD1. In germline, CDR1 is SQVTM, CDR2 ANQGSEA. The CDR3 consists of 13 residues. J gave up 0 bases and V 7 bases, and 5 bases lay outside the gene matches. CDR3 region: CSAYRGLNTEAFF. CDR3 coding DNA: TGCAGCGCGTACAGGGGATTGAACACTGAAGCTTTCTTT.

The chain employs TRBV11-2 and TRBJ1-1; TRBD1 aligns across 11 bases. V gave up 5 bases and J gave up 11 bases; unmatched junction bases: 10. CDR1 is SGHAT, CDR2 FQNNGV, per germline. The CDR3 totals 14 residues. Here the CDR3 reads CASSPPGQGVEAFF. The CDR3 coding sequence is TGTGCCAGCAGCCCTCCGGGACAGGGGGTAGAGGCTTTCTTT.

The chain is built from TRBV19 and TRBJ1-1, with D hard to call. The germline V gene encodes CDR1 LNHDA and CDR2 SQIVND (reference sequence). There are 12 residues in the CDR3. V lost 1 base, J lost 10 bases, and 10 bases lay in between. This CDR3 is CASSIGRKGAFF. CDR3 bases: TGTGCCAGTAGTATAGGCAGGAAAGGAGCTTTCTTT.

The chain couples TRBV28 to TRBJ1-2, with a possible D match to TRBD1 (6 bases). This CDR3 is built from 14 residues. CDR1 and CDR2 (germline): MDHEN, SYDVKM. The V end was cut by 2 bases, the J end by 4 bases, with 11 bases between. CDR3 in DNA: TGTGCCAGCAGTTTAGAGGGCAGGGGCTATGGCTACACCTTC. It is translated as CASSLEGRGYGYTF.

The chain couples TRBV11-2 to TRBJ1-3; 9 bases are a match to TRBD1. V lost 5 bases, J lost 4 bases, and 3 bases stayed unmatched. The CDR3 is 14 residues long. Germline V lookup: CDR1 SGHAT, CDR2 FQNNGV. The CDR3, as DNA: TGTGCCAGCAGCGTGGACAGGGGCGGAAACACCATATATTTT. This translates into CASSVDRGGNTIYF.

The chain joins TRBV29-1 to TRBJ2-7; 10 positions agree with TRBD1. Trimming removed 5 bases from V and 3 bases from J; junction bases left unmatched: 7. Germline values: CDR1 SQVTM, CDR2 ANQGSEA. The CDR3 contains 14 residues. CDR3 loop: CSVHGQGDNYEQYF. The CDR3 DNA follows: TGCAGCGTTCACGGACAGGGGGACAACTACGAGCAGTACTTC.